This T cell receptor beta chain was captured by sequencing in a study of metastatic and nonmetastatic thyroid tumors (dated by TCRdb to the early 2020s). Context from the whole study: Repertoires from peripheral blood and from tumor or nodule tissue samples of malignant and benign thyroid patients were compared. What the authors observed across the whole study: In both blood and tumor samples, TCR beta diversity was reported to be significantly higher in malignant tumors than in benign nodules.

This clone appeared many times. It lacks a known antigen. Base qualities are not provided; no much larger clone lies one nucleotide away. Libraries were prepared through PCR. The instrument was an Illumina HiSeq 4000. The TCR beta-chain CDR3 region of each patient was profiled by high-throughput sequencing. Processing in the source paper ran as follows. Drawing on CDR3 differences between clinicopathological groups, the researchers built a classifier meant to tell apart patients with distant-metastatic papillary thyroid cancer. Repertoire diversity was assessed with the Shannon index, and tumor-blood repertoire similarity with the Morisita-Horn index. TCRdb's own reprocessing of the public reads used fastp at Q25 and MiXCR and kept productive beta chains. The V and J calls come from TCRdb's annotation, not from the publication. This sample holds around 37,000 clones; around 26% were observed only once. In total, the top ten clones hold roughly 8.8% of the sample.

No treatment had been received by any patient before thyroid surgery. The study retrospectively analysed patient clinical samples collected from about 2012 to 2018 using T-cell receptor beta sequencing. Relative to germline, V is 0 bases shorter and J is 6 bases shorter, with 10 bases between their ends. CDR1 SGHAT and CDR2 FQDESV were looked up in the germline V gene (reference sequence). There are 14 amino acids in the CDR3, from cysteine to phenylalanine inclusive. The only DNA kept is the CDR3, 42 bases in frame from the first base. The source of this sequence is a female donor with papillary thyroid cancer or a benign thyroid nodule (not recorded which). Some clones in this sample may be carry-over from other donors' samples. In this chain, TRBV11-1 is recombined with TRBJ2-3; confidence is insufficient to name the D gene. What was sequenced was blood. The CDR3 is CASSLAAAWDTQYF. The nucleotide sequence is TGTGCCAGCAGCTTAGCTGCGGCCTGGGATACGCAGTATTTT.